What follows are 5 T cell receptor beta chains derived from one specimen sequenced in a study of blood T cell repertoires in COVID-19 (dated by TCRdb to 2018 to 2021). Library preparation was by the immunoSEQ multiplex PCR assay. TCRdb retrieved this table from immuneACCESS and kept in-frame rearrangements only. Not all clones are present; in checked studies, unresolved V genes account for under half, and no reason is known for the remainder. This sample holds hundreds of thousands of clones; nearly 90% were observed only once. 1.7% of the sample belongs to the ten largest clones. Sequencing was done on a sample of PBMCs or T cells enriched from blood (not recorded which). Every receptor here comes from a woman between 18 and 29 years old with acute COVID-19.

V and J are TRBV5-5 and TRBJ2-1; TRBD2 matches 8 bases. Germline loops: CDR1 SGHKS, CDR2 YYEKEE (reference sequence). V was pared by 5 bases and J by 0 bases, with 13 bases of the junction left unmatched. The CDR3 runs 18 residues. The CDR3 region is CASSSGVAGWSSYNEQFF. CDR3 DNA sequence: TGTGCCAGCAGTTCCGGAGTAGCGGGATGGAGCTCCTACAATGAGCAGTTCTTC.

This rearrangement joins TRBV7-9 to TRBJ2-7, with 9 bases that match TRBD1. The CDR3 is 15 residues long. The germline CDR1 and CDR2 sequences are SEHNR and FQNEAQ (reference sequence). V shed 5 bases, J shed 5 bases, and the junction held 10 bases outside the gene matches. This chain's CDR3 is CASSPPGQGSHEQYF. CDR3 sequence (DNA): TGTGCCAGCAGCCCGCCGGGACAGGGTTCCCACGAGCAGTACTTC.

The chain combines TRBV6-5 with TRBJ1-5; TRBD1 might be the D (6 bases). The CDR3 length is 13 residues. V shed 0 bases and J shed 8 bases, with 8 bases lying between them. Germline-derived CDR1 and CDR2 are MNHEY and SVGAGI. CDR3 sequence reads: CASSYSEGEPQHF. CDR3 DNA sequence: TGTGCCAGCAGTTACTCCGAGGGGGAGCCCCAGCATTTT.

The chain carries TRBV29-1 and TRBJ1-5; D possibly corresponds to TRBD1 (6 bases). In germline, CDR1 is SQVTM, CDR2 ANQGSEA. The V end was cut by 6 bases, the J end by 4 bases, with 16 bases between. The CDR3 contains 14 residues. CDR3 sequence reads: CSVQSRGQNQPQHF. The CDR3 DNA is TGCAGCGTGCAGAGTAGGGGACAAAATCAGCCCCAGCATTTT.

The chain combines TRBV11-2 with TRBJ1-1; D ambiguous. Trimming left V 5 bases short and J 5 bases short, with 12 bases between. In germline, CDR1 is SGHAT, CDR2 FQNNGV. The CDR3 loop spans 13 amino acids. The CDR3 sequence: CASSPRGGTEAFF. The DNA for the CDR3 is TGTGCCAGCAGCCCTCGGGGAGGTACTGAAGCTTTCTTT.